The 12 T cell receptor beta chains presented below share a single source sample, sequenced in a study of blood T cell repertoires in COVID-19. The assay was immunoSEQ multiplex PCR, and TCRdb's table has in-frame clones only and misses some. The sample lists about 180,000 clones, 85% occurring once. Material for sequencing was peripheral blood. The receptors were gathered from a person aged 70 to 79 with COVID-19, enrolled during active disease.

The CDR3: CASSIGSHNYGYTF. CDR3 nucleotide sequence: TGTGCCAGTAGTATAGGTTCCCATAACTATGGCTACACCTTC. The V call is TRBV19, the J call TRBJ1-2; D not certain. V was cut by 1 base and J by 1 base, with 7 bases left in between. CDR1 LNHDA and CDR2 SQIVND come from the germline V gene (reference sequence). The CDR3 consists of 14 residues. The whole variable domain, remainder taken from reference TRBV19 and TRBJ1-2, is DGGITQSPKYLFRKEGQNVTLSCEQNLNHDAMYWYRQDPGQGLRLIYYSQIVNDFQKGDIAEGYSVSREKKESFPLTVTSAQKNPTAFYLCASSIGSHNYGYTFGSGTRLTVV.

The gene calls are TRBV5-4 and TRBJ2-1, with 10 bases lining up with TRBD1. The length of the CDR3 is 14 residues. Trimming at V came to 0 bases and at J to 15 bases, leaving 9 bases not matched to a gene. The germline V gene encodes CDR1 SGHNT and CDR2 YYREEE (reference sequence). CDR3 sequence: CASSLATNRDRGFF. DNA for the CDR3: TGTGCCAGCAGCTTGGCCACAAACCGGGACAGGGGGTTCTTC.

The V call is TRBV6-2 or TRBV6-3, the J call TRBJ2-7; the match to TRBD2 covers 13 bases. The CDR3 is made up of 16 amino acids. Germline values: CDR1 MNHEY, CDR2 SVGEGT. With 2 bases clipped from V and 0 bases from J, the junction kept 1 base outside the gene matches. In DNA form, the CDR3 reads TGTGCCAGCAGTTACCGGACTAGCGGGAGCTCCTACGAGCAGTACTTC. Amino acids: CASSYRTSGSSYEQYF.

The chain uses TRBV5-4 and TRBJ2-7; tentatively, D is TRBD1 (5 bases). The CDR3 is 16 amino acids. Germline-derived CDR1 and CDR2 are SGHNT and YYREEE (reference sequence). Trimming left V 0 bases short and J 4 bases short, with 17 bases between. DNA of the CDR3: TGTGCCAGCAGCTTGGGTGTCGGCAGGGATGGTTACGAGCAGTACTTC. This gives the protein CASSLGVGRDGYEQYF. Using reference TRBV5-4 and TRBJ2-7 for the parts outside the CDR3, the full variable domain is ETGVTQSPTHLIKTRGQQVTLRCSSQSGHNTVSWYQQALGQGPQFIFQYYREEENGRGNFPPRFSGLQFPNYSSELNVNALELDDSALYLCASSLGVGRDGYEQYFGPGTRLTVT.

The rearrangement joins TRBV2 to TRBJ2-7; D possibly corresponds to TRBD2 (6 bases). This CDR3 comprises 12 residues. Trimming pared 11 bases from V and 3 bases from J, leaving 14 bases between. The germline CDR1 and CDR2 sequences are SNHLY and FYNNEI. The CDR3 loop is CAGGLTGYEQYF. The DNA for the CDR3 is TGTGCCGGGGGACTGACCGGCTACGAGCAGTACTTC. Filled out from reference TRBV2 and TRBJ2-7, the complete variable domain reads EPEVTQTPSHQVTQMGQEVILRCVPISNHLYFYWYRQILGQKVEFLVSFYNNEISEKSEIFDDQFSVERPDGSNFTLKIRSTKLEDSAMYFCAGGLTGYEQYFGPGTRLTVT.

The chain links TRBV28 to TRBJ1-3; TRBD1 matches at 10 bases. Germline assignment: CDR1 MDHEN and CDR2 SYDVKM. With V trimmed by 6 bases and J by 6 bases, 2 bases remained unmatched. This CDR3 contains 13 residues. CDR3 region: CASRDRGENTIYF. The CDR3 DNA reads TGTGCCAGCAGGGACAGGGGGGAAAACACCATATATTTT. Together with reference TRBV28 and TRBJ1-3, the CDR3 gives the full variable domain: DVKVTQSSRYLVKRTGEKVFLECVQDMDHENMFWYRQDPGLGLRLIYFSYDVKMKEKGDIPEGYSVSREKKERFSLILESASTNQTSMYLCASRDRGENTIYFGEGSWLTVV.

The CDR3, as DNA: TGTGCCAGCAGTTTCACCCGGGGGGGAGAGACCCAGTACTTC. This codes for CASSFTRGGETQYF. The chain has TRBV28 and TRBJ2-5, with 8 bases lining up with TRBD2. The CDR3 spans 14 residues. The ends lost 3 bases at V and 4 bases at J; junction bases unmatched: 4. The germline CDR1 and CDR2 sequences are MDHEN and SYDVKM.

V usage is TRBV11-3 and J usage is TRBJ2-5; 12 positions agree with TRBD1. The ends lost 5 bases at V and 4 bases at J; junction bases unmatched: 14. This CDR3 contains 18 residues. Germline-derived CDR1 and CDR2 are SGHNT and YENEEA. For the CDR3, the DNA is TGTGCCAGCAGCCCCGGGACAGGGGGCCTGACGCGTCCAGAGACCCAGTACTTC. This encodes CASSPGTGGLTRPETQYF.

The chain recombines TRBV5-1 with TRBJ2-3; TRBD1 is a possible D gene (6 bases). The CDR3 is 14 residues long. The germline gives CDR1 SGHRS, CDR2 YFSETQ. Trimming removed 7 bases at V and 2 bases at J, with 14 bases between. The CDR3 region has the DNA TGCGCCAGCGGGCCGACAGGTTTCACAGATACGCAGTATTTT. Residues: CASGPTGFTDTQYF.

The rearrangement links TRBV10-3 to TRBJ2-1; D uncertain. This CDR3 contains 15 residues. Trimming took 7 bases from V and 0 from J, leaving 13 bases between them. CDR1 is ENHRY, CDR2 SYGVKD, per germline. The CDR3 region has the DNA TGTGCCATCACAGGTCGAAATAGCTCCTACAATGAGCAGTTCTTC. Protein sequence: CAITGRNSSYNEQFF.

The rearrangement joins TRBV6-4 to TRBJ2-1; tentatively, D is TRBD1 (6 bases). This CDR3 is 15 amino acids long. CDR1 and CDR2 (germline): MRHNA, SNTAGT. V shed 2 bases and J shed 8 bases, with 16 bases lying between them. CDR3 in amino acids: CASSDTGTTTDEQFF. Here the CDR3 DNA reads TGTGCCAGCAGTGACACCGGGACAACCACCGATGAGCAGTTCTTC.

The CDR3 sequence: CASSLPFGQGAMNTEAFF. In DNA form, the CDR3 reads TGTGCCAGCAGCTTACCGTTCGGACAAGGAGCTATGAACACTGAAGCTTTCTTT. The gene calls are TRBV7-2 and TRBJ1-1; TRBD1 might be the D (5 bases). Trimming removed 2 bases at V and 0 bases at J, with 19 bases between. The CDR3 extends over 18 amino acids. Germline loops: CDR1 SGHTA, CDR2 FQGNSA.